This record covers a single TCR beta chain. What it binds is not known. The source of the sample is a study of a mutant IDH1 vaccine in newly diagnosed glioma. Background on the study: Following radiotherapy alone, or alongside temozolomide cycles, vaccination was started after an interval of 4-6 weeks. Before enrollment, patients got radiotherapy alone, temozolomide alone, or mostly the combination. Study-wide findings and caveats: Among top peripheral T cell clonotypes, changes seemed unrelated to pseudoprogression.

Clones were read by immunoSEQ multiplex PCR, and TCRdb kept only the in-frame ones, dropping some. Found here are 35,000 to 45,000 clones, roughly four fifths of them singletons; the top ten hold more than 7%. Time point in this sample: week 47, end of study. Every vaccine dose comprised 300 ug of mutant IDH1 20-mer peptide plus topical imiquimod. Across weeks 1, 3, 5, 7, 11, 15, 19 and 23, patients received a vaccination each time, eight in all. The starting material was PBMCs, obtained from a glioma patient whose treatment included an IDH1 peptide vaccine. The sequence was collected from a man in his forties with glioma.

The CDR3 sequence: CASRREVAGYGYTF. The DNA for the CDR3 is TGTGCCAGCAGACGCGAGGTAGCCGGCTATGGCTACACCTTC. The rearrangement uses TRBV28 and TRBJ1-2; no definite D call. Germline assignment: CDR1 MDHEN and CDR2 SYDVKM. V was trimmed by 6 bases and J by 4 bases, leaving 15 bases between them. The length of the CDR3 is 14 residues.